One T cell receptor beta chain is described in this entry. Its antigen is unknown. Base qualities are missing; no much larger clone stands one base away. CDR1 DFQATT and CDR2 SNEGSKA are derived from the germline V gene (reference sequence). V loses 7 bases, J loses 0 bases, and the germline ends lie 13 bases apart. The CDR3 runs 13 amino acids, cysteine and phenylalanine included. The sequence is cut down to CDR3 DNA, 39 bases in frame from base 1. The entry originates in a study of T-cell reconstitution after alpha-beta-depleted transplantation in children (TCRdb year 2016). With regard to the full study: T-cell immune reconstitution after TCRalphabeta/CD19-depleted allogeneic hematopoietic cell transplantation in children was quantitatively tracked in the study by means of TCR repertoire profiling. The research as a whole found: About two months after transplant, the apparently early recovery of alphabetaT-cell counts reportedly depended on just several hundred clones that had expanded rapidly and came from non-depleted graft cells. In some patients, the high TCRbeta diversity seen at day 60 was put down to recipient T cells and intrathymic progenitors that had survived conditioning. Over subsequent months, a decline in hyperexpanded clone frequencies was noted, and after one year, T-cell counts and TCRbeta diversity were mostly ascribed to newly produced T cells.

The treatment or condition label, as the study defines it: allogeneic hematopoietic cell transplantation with graft depleted of TCRalphabeta T cells and CD19 B cells. The transplant recipients were children given TCRalphabeta/CD19-depleted allogeneic hematopoietic cell grafts. Library preparation used PCR. The sequencer listed for this sample is Illumina HiSeq 2500. Molecular barcoding was employed in the preparation of TCR libraries, with unique molecular identifiers being used to normalize TCRbeta repertoire quantification. In TCRdb, the public reads were trimmed at Q25 with fastp and aligned with MiXCR, with productive beta chains retained. Every distinct CDR3 protein forms one entry, paired with its most common genes and DNA. In this sample the table shows 800,000 to 1,000,000 distinct CDR3 sequences, about 29% of which occur a single time. The ten largest make up 28% of the sample.

The source of this sequence is a boy less than two years old who had a stem cell transplant for SCID, so the T cells may come from the graft donor. The sequence links TRBV20-1 to TRBJ2-7, with the D gene not clear enough to name. Specimen: PBMCs, mostly from graft donor cells, collected 360 days after TCRalphabeta/CD19-depleted stem cell transplant. The nucleotides read TGCAGTGGGGCTCAGACCAGCTCCTACGAGCAGTACTTC. Its protein is CSGAQTSSYEQYF.